This T cell receptor (beta chain) was recorded in a study of graft-versus-host responses after intestinal transplantation (dated by TCRdb to the early 2020s). As for the study more broadly: Recipients received multivisceral, liver-intestinal, or isolated intestinal transplants. Anti-thymocyte globulin induction was given to all recipients, followed by maintenance tacrolimus and steroids for 2 to 4 years. After intestinal transplantation, graft-versus-host and host-versus-graft alloreactive T cell clones in the graft, circulation and bone marrow were tracked using bulk TCR-beta CDR3 sequencing. Alloreactive clones were identified by sequencing pre-transplant mixed lymphocyte reaction products and comparing these products with unstimulated pre-transplant donor and recipient T cells. Of the roughly 24 intestinal transplant recipients enrolled in the cohort, one of whom was a retransplant, 3 patients without pretransplant specimens were excluded. Donor T cell macrochimerism was defined as a peak of at least 4% donor T cells among recipient peripheral blood mononuclear cells. Rather than being sequenced by the commercial service, samples from a few later patients were sequenced in-house on an Illumina MiSeq and processed with MiXCR. Summary of the overall study and its limitations: The relatively low number and heterogeneity of intestinal transplant patients limited the conclusions. Peak levels of circulating GvH clones were associated with declines in HvG clones early after transplant. Patients with donor T cell macrochimerism had high GvH to HvG T cell clonal ratios in their allografts. GvH clones were found in recipient bone marrow, and some of the GvH clones appeared earlier in ileal mucosa or blood, which is consistent with an intestinal mucosal origin.

Blood samples were collected up to 4 times in the first month after transplant and then at least monthly when available. As to this clone: Which antigen it targets is not known. The sample holds no much larger clone one base away, and base qualities are not on file.

Spanning cysteine to phenylalanine, the CDR3 consists of 16 amino acids. Just the 48-base CDR3 DNA is kept, in frame starting at base 1. Germline trimming: 6 bases from V, 5 bases from J; junction bases outside gene matches: 12. From a lookup of the germline V gene, CDR1 and CDR2 are MDHEN and SYDVKM. The library relied on the immunoSEQ multiplex PCR assay. For most patients, high-throughput TCR-beta CDR3 sequencing of genomic DNA was performed by Adaptive Biotechnologies. For the original study's pipeline: TCR sequencing data for more than 15 patients were retrieved from Adaptive's ImmunoSEQ software; three other patients were processed with MiXCR and VDJtools. CDR3 nucleotide sequences shared between donor and recipient were removed because their origin could not be assigned. To be classed as alloreactive, a clone needed at least 2-fold expansion over unstimulated cells and a minimum CFSE-low frequency of 0.002% (template counts) or 0.001% (read counts). A clone was considered mappable if detected in the sequenced pre-transplant spleen, lymph node, or MLR CFSE-low populations of the donor or recipient. The cumulative frequency of alloreactive clones was calculated as a percentage of all sequences, weighted by copy number. Drawn from immuneACCESS, this table holds only the in-frame rearrangements with V and J called that TCRdb kept. Clones are partly lost; checked studies trace under half to an unresolved V gene and leave the rest unexplained. V and J calls and clone size are given by that table; D and trimming were obtained from the DNA. The sample table lists some 10,000 clones, more than 85% of them with a count of one. Clones ranked in the top ten supply roughly 5% of the sample.

The source of this sequence is a human patient who received an intestinal transplant, so some T cells may come from the graft donor. Sequences were derived from PBMCs, sampled 68 days after transplant. The rearrangement joined TRBV28 to TRBJ1-2; 10 central nucleotides agree with TRBD1. This receptor carries the CDR3 CASSYTQTGGQYGYTF. The DNA sequence is as follows: TGTGCCAGCAGCTATACACAGACAGGGGGCCAGTATGGCTACACCTTC.